The clone carrying this T cell receptor (beta chain) came up a few times. Its antigen is unidentified. V was pared by 6 bases and J by 6 bases, with 8 bases of the junction left unmatched. CDR3 length equals 14 residues. In germline, CDR1 is ENHRY, CDR2 SYGVKD. This sample was included in a study of T-cell reconstitution after alpha-beta-depleted transplantation in children. General study findings and limits: Several hundred expanded graft clones reportedly gave rise to the alpha-beta T cells present about two months after transplant. One year post-transplant, T-cell counts and diversity were largely derived from T cells produced anew. Recipient T cells and thymic progenitors that survived gave rise to the high TCRbeta diversity observed at day 60 in some patients.

For TCRbeta, the library was prepared with unique molecular identifiers. TCRdb itself ran the PCR reads through MiXCR, one entry per CDR3 protein. The sample includes 500,000 to 600,000 distinct CDR3 sequences, 20% to 30% of them seen just once. This specimen consisted of PBMCs, obtained before TCRalphabeta/CD19-depleted stem cell transplant. The sequence was collected from a boy in the first two years of life with Wiskott-Aldrich syndrome, due to receive a stem cell transplant. This rearrangement joins TRBV10-3 to TRBJ2-7, with 10 bases fitting TRBD2. The CDR3 loop reads CAIRGAGGPFEQYF. CDR3 bases: TGTGCCATCAGGGGAGCGGGAGGGCCCTTCGAGCAGTACTTC.